This T cell receptor beta chain was identified during a study of regulatory T cells in long-lasting Graves disease. Stated time point: newly diagnosed GD, antithyroid drugs for less than 3 months. Following extraction of RNA from PBMCs, that RNA was used to make the TCR library. Looked up from germline, CDR1 is MNHEY and CDR2 is SMNVEV (reference sequence). The CDR3 extends over 12 amino acids. V was shortened by 8 bases and J by 5 bases, with 12 bases between the two germline ends. This clonotype was counted between two and nine times. Construction of the TCR beta libraries employed iRepertoire HTBI primers in conjunction with Arm-PCR of CDR3 regions. TCRdb used MiXCR to reprocess the multiplex PCR reads, holding one entry per CDR3 protein. Of about 540,000 distinct CDR3 sequences listed, about 13% were seen once; the top ten hold roughly a tenth. Separately, the same data were catalogued under a study of T cells in Graves' hyperthyroidism and ophthalmopathy.

The rearrangement uses TRBV27 and TRBJ2-5; D remains ambiguous. Sample: peripheral blood mononuclear cells (PBMCs), taken at new diagnosis, from a patient treated with antithyroid drugs. This TCR derives from a man aged 25-45 years with Graves disease. The CDR3 reads CASGRMSETQYF. The CDR3 nucleotides are TGTGCCAGCGGTCGGATGAGTGAGACCCAGTACTTC.